The T cell receptor beta chain under discussion was sequenced for a study of T cell repertoires in cytomegalovirus infection. For the study at large: Newly reported HLA-C-restricted and thoroughly characterized HLA-B-restricted CMV epitopes were employed. Evidence of both CMV infection and a matching HLA type came from public TCR beta signatures.

In TCRdb, the reads were re-called with MiXCR into one record per CDR3 protein. The sample yields about 110,000 distinct CDR3 sequences, around 30% seen once. V dropped 0 bases and J dropped 7; count of bases not matched to a gene: 4. Per the germline V gene, CDR1 is MNHEY and CDR2 is SVGAGI. The CDR3 is made up of 14 amino acids. In the case of this clonotype: Antigen unknown.

Study-level points and caveats: Accumulated public TCR beta family frequency recognized individuals carrying CMV together with the relevant HLA. Ex vivo responses were dominated by HLA-C-restricted CMV-specific TCR beta clonotypes.

The sample in question was CD8+ T cells from cultured PBMCs, obtained from culture after CMV antigen stimulation. The clonotype originates from a human donor in good health (CMV status not recorded). Some clones in this sample may be carry-over from other donors' samples. The V gene is TRBV6-5, the J gene TRBJ1-2; 8 bases fit TRBD1. The CDR3 nucleotides read TGTGCCAGCAGTTACTCTCTGCAGGGGGCTGGCTACACCTTC. It is translated as CASSYSLQGAGYTF.